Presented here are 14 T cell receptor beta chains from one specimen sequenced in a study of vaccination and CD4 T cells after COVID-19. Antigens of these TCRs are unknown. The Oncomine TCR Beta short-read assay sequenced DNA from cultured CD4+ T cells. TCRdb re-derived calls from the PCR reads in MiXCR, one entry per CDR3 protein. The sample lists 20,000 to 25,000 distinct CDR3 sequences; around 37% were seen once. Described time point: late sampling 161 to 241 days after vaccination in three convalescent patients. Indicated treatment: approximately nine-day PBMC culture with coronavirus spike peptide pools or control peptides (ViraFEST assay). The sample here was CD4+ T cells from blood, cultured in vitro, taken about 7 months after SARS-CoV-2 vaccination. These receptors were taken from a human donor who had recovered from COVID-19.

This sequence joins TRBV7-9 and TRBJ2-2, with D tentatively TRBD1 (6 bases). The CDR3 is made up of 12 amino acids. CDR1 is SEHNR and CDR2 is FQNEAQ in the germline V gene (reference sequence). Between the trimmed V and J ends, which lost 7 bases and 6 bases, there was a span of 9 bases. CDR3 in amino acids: CASMGAPGELFF. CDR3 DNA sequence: TGTGCCAGCATGGGGGCTCCCGGGGAGCTGTTTTTT.

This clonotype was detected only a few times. The CDR3 region has the DNA TGCAGTGCGGGGCCCGACGGACGGAATCAGCCCCAGCATTTT. It is translated as CSAGPDGRNQPQHF. V is TRBV20-1 and J is TRBJ1-5; tentatively, D is TRBD1 (5 bases). Germline V gene data show CDR1 as DFQATT and CDR2 as SNEGSKA (reference sequence). Trimming took off 6 bases at V and 4 bases at J, with 16 bases between the two ends. The CDR3 has 14 residues.

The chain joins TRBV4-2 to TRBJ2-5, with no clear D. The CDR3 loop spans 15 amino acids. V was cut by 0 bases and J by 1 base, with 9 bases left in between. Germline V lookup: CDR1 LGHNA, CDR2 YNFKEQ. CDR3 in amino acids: CASSQEVGFQETQYF. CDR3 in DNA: TGTGCCAGCAGCCAAGAAGTGGGGTTCCAAGAGACCCAGTACTTC.

The CDR3 coding sequence is TGTGCCAGCAGTGAGTTGCGGGACACGAATACGCAGTATTTT. This codes for CASSELRDTNTQYF. The rearrangement uses TRBV28 and TRBJ2-3; D may match TRBD1 or TRBD2 (6 bases each). Germline CDR1 and CDR2: MDHEN and SYDVKM. The CDR3 is made up of 14 amino acids. V was clipped by 5 bases and J by 7 bases, with 16 bases between them.

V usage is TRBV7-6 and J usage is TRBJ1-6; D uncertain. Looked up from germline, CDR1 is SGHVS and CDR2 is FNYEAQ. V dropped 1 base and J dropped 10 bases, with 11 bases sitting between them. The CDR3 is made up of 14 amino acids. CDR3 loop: CASSLGPSFSPLHF. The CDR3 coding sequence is TGTGCCAGCAGCTTAGGACCGTCATTCTCACCCCTCCACTTT.

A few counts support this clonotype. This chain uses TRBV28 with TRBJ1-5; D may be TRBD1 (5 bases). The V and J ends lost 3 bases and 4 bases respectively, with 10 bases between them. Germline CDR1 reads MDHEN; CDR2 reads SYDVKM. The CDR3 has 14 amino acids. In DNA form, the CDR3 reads TGTGCCAGCAGTTTGGGAGGGGTTAATCAGCCCCAGCATTTT. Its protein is CASSLGGVNQPQHF.

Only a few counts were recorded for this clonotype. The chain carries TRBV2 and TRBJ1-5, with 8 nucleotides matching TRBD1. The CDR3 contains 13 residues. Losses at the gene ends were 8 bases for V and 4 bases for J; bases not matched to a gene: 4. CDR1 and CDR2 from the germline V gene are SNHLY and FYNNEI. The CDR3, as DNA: TGTGCCAGCGCCGGGACAGGTAATCAGCCCCAGCATTTT. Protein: CASAGTGNQPQHF.

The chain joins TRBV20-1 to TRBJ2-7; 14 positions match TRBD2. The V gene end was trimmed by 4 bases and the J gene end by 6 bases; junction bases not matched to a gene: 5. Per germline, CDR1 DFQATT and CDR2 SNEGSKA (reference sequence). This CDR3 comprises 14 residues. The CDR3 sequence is CSATGTSGSGEQYF. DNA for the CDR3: TGCAGTGCTACCGGGACTAGCGGGAGCGGCGAGCAGTACTTC.

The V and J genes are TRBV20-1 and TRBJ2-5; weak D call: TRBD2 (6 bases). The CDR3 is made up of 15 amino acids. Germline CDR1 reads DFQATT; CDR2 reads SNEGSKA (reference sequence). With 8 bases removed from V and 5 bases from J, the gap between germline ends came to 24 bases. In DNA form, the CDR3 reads TGCAGTTCCAGTCTACGCCGGGGGAGAGGGGAGACCCAGTACTTC. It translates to CSSSLRRGRGETQYF.

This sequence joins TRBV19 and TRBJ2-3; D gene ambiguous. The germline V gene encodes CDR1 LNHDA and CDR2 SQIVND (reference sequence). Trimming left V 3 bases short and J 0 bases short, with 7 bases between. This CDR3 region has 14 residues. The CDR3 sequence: CASSITDSTDTQYF. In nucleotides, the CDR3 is TGTGCCAGTAGTATCACGGATAGCACAGATACGCAGTATTTT. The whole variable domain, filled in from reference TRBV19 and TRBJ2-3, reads DGGITQSPKYLFRKEGQNVTLSCEQNLNHDAMYWYRQDPGQGLRLIYYSQIVNDFQKGDIAEGYSVSREKKESFPLTVTSAQKNPTAFYLCASSITDSTDTQYFGPGTRLTVL.

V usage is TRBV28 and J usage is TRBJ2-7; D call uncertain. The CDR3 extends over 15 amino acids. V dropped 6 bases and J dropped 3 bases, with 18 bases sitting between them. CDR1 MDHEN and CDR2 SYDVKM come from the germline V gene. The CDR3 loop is CASSPYVGSRYEQYF. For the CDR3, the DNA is TGTGCCAGCAGCCCTTACGTGGGGTCTCGCTACGAGCAGTACTTC.

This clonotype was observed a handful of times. The CDR3 loop is CSVARGYRAVTEAFF. The CDR3 DNA follows: TGCAGCGTTGCCCGGGGATACAGGGCGGTCACTGAAGCTTTCTTT. J is TRBJ1-1 and V is TRBV29-1; a possible D gene is TRBD1 (6 bases). Trimming left V 4 bases short and J 4 bases short, with 19 bases between. Germline V gives CDR1 SQVTM, CDR2 ANQGSEA. This CDR3 region has 15 residues.

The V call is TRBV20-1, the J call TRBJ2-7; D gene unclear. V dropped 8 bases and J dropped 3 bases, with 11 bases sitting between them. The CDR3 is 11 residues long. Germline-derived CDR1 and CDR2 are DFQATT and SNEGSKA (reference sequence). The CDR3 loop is CSPLNNYEQYF. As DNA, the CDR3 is TGCAGTCCCTTAAACAACTACGAGCAGTACTTC.

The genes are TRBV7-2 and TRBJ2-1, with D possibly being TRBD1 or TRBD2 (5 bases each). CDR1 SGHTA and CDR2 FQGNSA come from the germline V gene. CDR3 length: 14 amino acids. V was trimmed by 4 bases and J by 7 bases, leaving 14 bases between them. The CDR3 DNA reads TGTGCCAGCAGCTGGGGGAGATTAGGGAATGAGCAGTTCTTC. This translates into CASSWGRLGNEQFF.